This entry is about one TCR beta chain. The sample belongs to a study of blood T cell repertoires in COVID-19. Study-level information: PBMCs, B-cell-depleted T cells, or T cells were the source of the cDNA or gDNA that made up the material.

In germline, CDR1 is SGHNT, CDR2 YYREEE (reference sequence). V dropped 4 bases and J dropped 0 bases, with 7 bases sitting between them. This CDR3 contains 13 residues. Sequencing used immunoSEQ multiplex PCR; TCRdb keeps in-frame clones, though not all of them. This table holds about 130,000 clones, 70% to 90% found once. This chain joins TRBV5-4 and TRBJ1-1; D is ambiguous. The sequencing input was peripheral blood. The receptor comes from a human donor in a cohort sampled during active COVID-19. The CDR3 bases are TGTGCCAGCAGCGGTGACATGAACACTGAAGCTTTCTTT. This encodes CASSGDMNTEAFF.